Listed here are 4 T cell receptor beta chains from one sample, sequenced in a study of identical twins. TCRdb analysed the 5' RACE reads with MiXCR anew, one entry per CDR3 protein. The data hold around 490,000 distinct CDR3 sequences, with about 22% observed a single time. These sequences were also reported in another study, on yellow fever vaccine responses in identical twins.

Sequences were obtained from CD4+ T cells sorted from blood. These receptors were obtained from a woman aged 18-29 years in good health.

Only a few counts were recorded for this clonotype. An end of the junction differs from the germline gene, which may be a read error. The V call is TRBV28, the J call TRBJ1-1; TRBD1 might be the D (5 bases). Germline V lookup: CDR1 MDHEN, CDR2 SYDVKM. The CDR3 length is 12 residues. CDR3 nucleotides: TGTGCCAGCAGTAGGGGCCCCTCTGAGGCTTTCTTT. It is translated as CASSRGPSEAFF.

The CDR3 is CASSLSHTGAEQFF. CDR3 in DNA: TGTGCCAGCAGTTTATCCCACACAGGGGCCGAGCAGTTCTTC. This chain uses TRBV27 with TRBJ2-1, with 7 bases matching TRBD1. V was clipped by 0 bases and J by 10 bases; unmatched bases: 6. Germline loops: CDR1 MNHEY, CDR2 SMNVEV (reference sequence). This CDR3 spans 14 amino acids.

This clonotype was seen only a few times. The chain couples TRBV7-3 to TRBJ2-1; D is possibly TRBD1 (6 bases). Trimming took 1 base from V and 2 from J, leaving 6 bases between them. Germline V gene lookup returns CDR1 SGHTA and CDR2 FQGTGA. The CDR3 consists of 14 residues. The CDR3 reads CASSLNRAYNEQFF. CDR3 nucleotide sequence: TGTGCCAGCAGCTTAAACAGGGCCTACAATGAGCAGTTCTTC.

This clonotype was found a few times. This chain connects TRBV15 to TRBJ1-1; TRBD1 might be the D (5 bases). Germline-derived CDR1 and CDR2 are LNHNV and YYDKDF (reference sequence). The CDR3 contains 13 residues. DNA of the CDR3: TGTGCTGCGGGGTCAGGGTTGAACACTGAAGCTTTCTTT. It encodes CAAGSGLNTEAFF.